These 23 T cell receptor beta chains originate from one sample sequenced in a study of cytomegalovirus exposure and HLA in healthy donors. Repertoires were generated with immunoSEQ multiplex PCR, while TCRdb's copy carries only in-frame clones and drops some. The sample shows 350,000 or so clones, 86% of them seen only once. The sample was PBMCs. These receptors came from a woman aged 18-35 years in good health and CMV-seronegative.

V and J are TRBV7-9 and TRBJ1-5; TRBD1 matches at 7 bases. Germline CDR1 is SEHNR and CDR2 is FQNEAQ (reference sequence). This CDR3 spans 14 amino acids. The trim removed 2 bases at V and 6 bases at J, leaving 4 bases unmatched. CDR3 in amino acids: CASSLKGAGQPQHF. The CDR3 region has the DNA TGTGCCAGCAGCTTAAAGGGGGCAGGTCAGCCCCAGCATTTT.

The chain carries TRBV7-8 and TRBJ2-1; 13 bases are shared with TRBD2. Germline-derived CDR1 and CDR2 are SGHVS and FQNEAQ. V gave up 1 base and J gave up 3 bases; unmatched junction bases: 12. The CDR3 has 20 residues. The DNA of the CDR3 is TGTGCCAGCAGCTTAGGCCTCGGGACTAGCGGGACTACTGACTACAATGAGCAGTTCTTC. This codes for CASSLGLGTSGTTDYNEQFF.

The chain recombines TRBV28 with TRBJ2-7; 9 bases line up with TRBD1. Germline V gene sequence: CDR1 MDHEN, CDR2 SYDVKM. The CDR3 covers 13 residues. The V gene end was trimmed by 3 bases and the J gene end by 4 bases; junction bases not matched to a gene: 1. CDR3 amino acids: CASSFDRGYEQYF. CDR3 sequence (DNA): TGTGCCAGCAGTTTCGACAGGGGGTACGAGCAGTACTTC.

This chain connects TRBV18 to TRBJ2-2; TRBD2 matches at 10 bases. Per germline, CDR1 KGHSH and CDR2 LQKENI. The CDR3 extends over 16 amino acids. J was trimmed by 5 bases and V by 1 base; bases with no gene match: 4. The DNA of the CDR3 is TGTGCCAGCTCACCACAGTCTAGCGGGAGTACCGGGGAGCTGTTTTTT. Translating gives CASSPQSSGSTGELFF.

This rearrangement joins TRBV19 to TRBJ1-5; 7 nucleotides match TRBD1. The germline CDR1 and CDR2 sequences are LNHDA and SQIVND (reference sequence). The V and J ends lost 7 bases and 3 bases, in that order; junction bases with no gene match: 9. CDR3 length equals 15 residues. The CDR3 reads CASTPLTGNNQPQHF. CDR3 DNA: TGTGCCAGTACCCCCTTGACAGGGAACAATCAGCCCCAGCATTTT.

The chain recombines TRBV15 with TRBJ2-3, with a weak D call TRBD1 (5 bases). V was trimmed by 0 bases and J by 4 bases, leaving 8 bases between them. This CDR3 is 14 amino acids long. Germline lookup yields CDR1 LNHNV and CDR2 YYDKDF (reference sequence). The CDR3 reads CATSRETEADTQYF. CDR3 coding DNA: TGTGCCACCAGCAGAGAGACAGAGGCAGATACGCAGTATTTT.

J is TRBJ2-5 and V is TRBV7-8; D uncertain. This CDR3 has 15 amino acids. Germline V lookup: CDR1 SGHVS, CDR2 FQNEAQ. Deletions cut 5 bases from V and 0 bases from J, with 13 bases between. The CDR3 nucleotides read TGTGCCAGCAGCGTAGAGGTTGACAACCAAGAGACCCAGTACTTC. Translating it yields CASSVEVDNQETQYF.

The CDR3 sequence is CASSPSGLAPDTQYF. For the CDR3, the DNA is TGTGCCAGCAGCCCATCGGGACTAGCTCCAGATACGCAGTATTTT. The J gene is TRBJ2-3, the V gene TRBV7-6; TRBD2 matches at 9 bases. The CDR3 has 15 residues. Trimming removed 5 bases from V and 4 bases from J; junction bases left unmatched: 7. The germline CDR1 and CDR2 sequences are SGHVS and FNYEAQ. The full variable domain, with the rest looked up from reference TRBV7-6 and TRBJ2-3, is GAGVSQSPRYKVTKRGQDVALRCDPISGHVSLYWYRQALGQGPEFLTYFNYEAQQDKSGLPNDRFSAERPEGSISTLTIQRTEQRDSAMYRCASSPSGLAPDTQYFGPGTRLTVL.

This clone showed up just once. The rearrangement joins TRBV2 to TRBJ1-4; D is unclear. The germline gives CDR1 SNHLY, CDR2 FYNNEI. The V and J ends lost 9 bases and 0 bases respectively, with 8 bases between them. CDR3 size: 13 residues. The CDR3 DNA reads TGTGCCAGTGGACTAGCAACTAATGAAAAACTGTTTTTT. It specifies CASGLATNEKLFF.

The chain links TRBV4-2 to TRBJ2-3; D possibly corresponds to TRBD2 (5 bases). Germline CDR1 is LGHNA and CDR2 is YNFKEQ. The CDR3 sequence is 16 residues long. V was cut by 0 bases and J by 4 bases, with 14 bases left in between. In nucleotides, the CDR3 is TGTGCCAGCAGCCAAGATAAGCCCCACGGGGCAGATACGCAGTATTTT. Translation gives CASSQDKPHGADTQYF.

The chain employs TRBV7-2 and TRBJ2-7, with D tentatively TRBD1 (6 bases). The CDR3 extends over 15 amino acids. The ends were cut back, 1 base at V and 4 bases at J, with 14 bases in the middle. Germline CDR1 reads SGHTA; CDR2 reads FQGNSA. The CDR3, as DNA: TGTGCCAGCAGCTTAGGGCAACAGGGTGGGTACGAGCAGTACTTC. Amino acid sequence: CASSLGQQGGYEQYF.

The chain is built from TRBV7-2 and TRBJ2-1; D unclear. The V and J ends lost 1 base and 9 bases respectively, with 10 bases between them. This CDR3 is built from 13 residues. Germline CDR1 and CDR2: SGHTA and FQGNSA. DNA for the CDR3: TGTGCCAGCAGCTTAGAACTTCGTCGTGAGCAGTTCTTC. It encodes CASSLELRREQFF.

The chain recombines TRBV30 with TRBJ2-3, with TRBD2 as a possible D gene (5 bases). CDR1 is GTSNPN, CDR2 SVGIG, per germline (reference sequence). V lost 0 bases to trimming and J lost 4 bases, with 8 bases between them. The CDR3 sequence is 13 residues long. In DNA, the CDR3 is TGTGCCTGGAGTGTTGCGCGGGCAGATACGCAGTATTTT. Protein sequence: CAWSVARADTQYF.

The genes are TRBV18 and TRBJ1-2; 8 positions match TRBD1. This CDR3 spans 15 amino acids. Germline V lookup: CDR1 KGHSH, CDR2 LQKENI. J lost 4 bases, V lost 0 bases, and 4 bases had no gene match. CDR3 region: CASSPPGQGIYGYTF. For the CDR3, the DNA is TGTGCCAGCTCACCACCCGGACAGGGCATCTATGGCTACACCTTC.

The V call is TRBV7-8, the J call TRBJ2-2; no reliable D call. Germline lookup yields CDR1 SGHVS and CDR2 FQNEAQ. The CDR3 has 11 amino acids. The CDR3 spells CGASLTGELFF. The CDR3 region has the DNA TGTGGAGCATCTTTGACCGGGGAGCTGTTTTTT. The entire variable domain, with the rest obtained from reference TRBV7-8 and TRBJ2-2, is as follows: GAGVSQSPRYKVAKRGQDVALRCDPISGHVSLFWYQQALGQGPEFLTYFQNEAQLDKSGLPSDRFFAERPEGSVSTLKIQRTQQEDSAVYLCGASLTGELFFGEGSRLTVL.

This chain joins TRBV2 and TRBJ1-2; 8 nucleotides agree with TRBD1. CDR3 length equals 14 residues. J gave up 3 bases and V 6 bases, and 6 bases lay outside the gene matches. CDR1 is SNHLY and CDR2 is FYNNEI in the germline V gene. The CDR3 DNA follows: TGTGCCAGCAGGACAGGACAGGGAGACTATGGCTACACCTTC. It specifies CASRTGQGDYGYTF.

V is TRBV6-5 and J is TRBJ2-7, with 7 bases identical to TRBD2. After removal of 6 bases from V and 6 bases from J, the junction contained 11 bases not matched to a gene. Per germline, CDR1 MNHEY and CDR2 SVGAGI. This CDR3 is built from 14 residues. The CDR3 sequence is CASRGLVGSPEQYF. In DNA, the CDR3 is TGTGCCAGCAGAGGACTAGTGGGGTCCCCCGAGCAGTACTTC.

This chain connects TRBV2 to TRBJ2-2; TRBD1 matches at 7 bases. The CDR3 runs to 15 residues. V was pared by 5 bases and J by 1 base, with 4 bases of the junction left unmatched. Germline V gene data show CDR1 as SNHLY and CDR2 as FYNNEI. DNA for the CDR3: TGTGCCAGCAGTCAACGGACAGGGAACACCGGGGAGCTGTTTTTT. It encodes CASSQRTGNTGELFF.

In its sample, this clone was seen a few times. J is TRBJ1-5 and V is TRBV2; D is unclear. Per germline, CDR1 SNHLY and CDR2 FYNNEI. Trimming removed 3 bases at V and 6 bases at J, with 9 bases between. The CDR3 has 13 amino acids. CDR3 DNA sequence: TGTGCCAGCAGTGACCCTCTAAGTCAGCCCCAGCATTTT. Encoded protein: CASSDPLSQPQHF.

V gene TRBV5-6 combines with J gene TRBJ2-1; perhaps TRBD2 as D (5 bases). Germline V gene data show CDR1 as SGHDT and CDR2 as YYEEEE. CDR3 size: 12 residues. Between the trimmed V and J ends, which lost 2 bases and 8 bases, there was a span of 8 bases. CDR3 residues: CASSFSVYEQFF. DNA of the CDR3: TGTGCCAGCAGCTTTAGCGTATATGAGCAGTTCTTC.

This sequence joins TRBV9 and TRBJ2-1; 10 nucleotides line up with TRBD2. The V segment lost 0 bases and the J segment 9 bases; nucleotides outside the gene matches: 9. The CDR3 is made up of 16 amino acids. The germline V gene has CDR1 SGDLS and CDR2 YYNGEE. The CDR3 DNA follows: TGTGCCAGCAGCGTAGAACTAGCGGGATCCAGGGCTGAGCAGTTCTTC. Protein sequence: CASSVELAGSRAEQFF.

There are a few counts of this clone. CDR3 nucleotide sequence: TGTGCCAGCAGCCCTATGAGGAATGAGCAGTTCTTC. It codes for CASSPMRNEQFF. This chain uses TRBV7-6 with TRBJ2-1; D remains ambiguous. Trimming removed 5 bases at V and 7 bases at J, with 9 bases between. From germline, CDR1 is SGHVS and CDR2 FNYEAQ. The CDR3 has 12 amino acids.

V and J are TRBV4-1 and TRBJ2-3, with 7 bases matching TRBD2. After removal of 6 bases from V and 6 bases from J, the junction contained 3 bases not matched to a gene. This CDR3 spans 12 amino acids. Germline V lookup: CDR1 MGHRA, CDR2 YSYEKL. The CDR3 sequence is CASSGRGDTQYF. CDR3 sequence (DNA): TGCGCCAGCAGTGGGCGGGGGGATACGCAGTATTTT.